The 20 T cell receptor beta chains in this list originate from one sample, sequenced in a study of cytotoxic CD8 clonotypes in ibrutinib-treated CLL. Libraries were prepared by immunoSEQ multiplex PCR; TCRdb keeps only in-frame clonotypes and omits some of them. The sample records more than 200,000 clones, around three quarters being singletons. The sample here was PBMCs, taken after 24 months of ibrutinib treatment. These receptors came from a human donor with chronic lymphocytic leukemia.

The rearrangement uses TRBV6-6 and TRBJ2-4; D unresolved. Trimming shortened V by 11 bases and J by 3 bases, and 17 bases separated the two germline ends. The V gene's germline CDR1 is MNHNY and CDR2 SVGAGI (reference sequence). The CDR3 contains 14 residues. The DNA for the CDR3 is TGTGCCGTCACTGACACCTTCGGCAAAAACATTCAGTACTTC. Translating it yields CAVTDTFGKNIQYF.

Turning to this clone: One end of the junction does not line up with germline, which may come from a read error. The chain recombines TRBV7-7 with TRBJ2-5, with TRBD2 identical over 11 bases. CDR1 is SSHAT and CDR2 is FNYEAQ in the germline V gene (reference sequence). The CDR3 covers 14 residues. CDR3 coding DNA: TGTGCTAGCAGCCCACTAGCGGGAGCTGAGACCCAGTACTTC. As protein: CASSPLAGAETQYF.

This chain uses TRBV6-5 with TRBJ2-7, with D tentatively TRBD2 (5 bases). The CDR3 runs to 15 residues. The germline CDR1 and CDR2 sequences are MNHEY and SVGAGI. The ends were cut back, 0 bases at V and 3 bases at J, with 12 bases in the middle. The CDR3 nucleotides are TGTGCCAGCAGTTACTCGGAGGAGATGAACTACGAGCAGTACTTC. Encoded protein: CASSYSEEMNYEQYF.

The CDR3 sequence: CASSQDARDYEQYF. CDR3 nucleotides: TGCGCCAGCAGCCAAGATGCGAGAGACTACGAGCAGTACTTC. This chain joins TRBV4-3 and TRBJ2-7; unclear D gene. The V end was cut by 0 bases, the J end by 3 bases, with 9 bases between. This CDR3 has 14 residues. The germline CDR1 and CDR2 sequences are LGHNA and YSLEER.

The CDR3 DNA is TGTGCCAGCAGCTCCCCTAAGGGATCGGCCGAGCAGTACTTC. As protein: CASSSPKGSAEQYF. The J gene is TRBJ2-7, the V gene TRBV5-4; D unclear. V was clipped by 3 bases and J by 6 bases, with 16 bases between them. CDR1 is SGHNT and CDR2 is YYREEE in the germline V gene (reference sequence). The CDR3 consists of 14 residues.

The table lists this clone with a few counts. The rearrangement joins TRBV28 to TRBJ1-2; 8 bases map to TRBD1. CDR3 length: 16 amino acids. J lost 1 base, V lost 2 bases, and 6 bases had no gene match. Germline V gene lookup returns CDR1 MDHEN and CDR2 SYDVKM. DNA for the CDR3: TGTGCCAGCAGTTTAGCGACAGGGGTGGTTAACTATGGCTACACCTTC. Protein: CASSLATGVVNYGYTF.

The chain links TRBV23-1 to TRBJ2-7; perhaps TRBD1 as D (6 bases). TRBV23-1 is treated as an ORF (open reading frame) with a function not yet certain. CDR3 length: 16 amino acids. The V end was cut by 0 bases, the J end by 0 bases, with 12 bases between. CDR3 protein: CASSQSGQLTSYEQYF. The CDR3 DNA reads TGCGCCAGCAGTCAATCCGGACAGCTCACCTCCTACGAGCAGTACTTC.

CDR3 loop: CASSSGAGVDNEQFF. CDR3 DNA: TGTGCCAGCAGCTCAGGGGCGGGAGTGGATAATGAGCAGTTCTTC. The chain joins TRBV7-8 to TRBJ2-1; tentative D call: TRBD2 (7 bases). Germline V lookup: CDR1 SGHVS, CDR2 FQNEAQ. The ends were cut back, 4 bases at V and 7 bases at J, with 17 bases in the middle. This CDR3 is 15 amino acids long.

On this clone: Sequence at one end of the junction differs from germline and may be a read error. The V call is TRBV5-8, the J call TRBJ1-4; D might be TRBD1 (6 bases). The CDR3 is made up of 17 amino acids. Germline CDR1 is SGHTS and CDR2 is YDEGEE. The CDR3 sequence: CASSLVRGAATSEKLFF. CDR3 bases: TGTGCCAGCAGCTTGGTCAGGGGAGCTGCAACTAGTGAAAAACTGTTTTTT.

The genes are TRBV19 and TRBJ2-7, with D maybe TRBD1 (5 bases). Trimming took off 3 bases at V and 2 bases at J, with 14 bases between the two ends. Germline V gives CDR1 LNHDA, CDR2 SQIVND (reference sequence). CDR3 length: 15 amino acids. For the CDR3, the DNA is TGTGCCAGTAGTATCACGGCAGGGCTAACCTACGAGCAGTACTTC. Its protein product is CASSITAGLTYEQYF.

The rearrangement links TRBV18 to TRBJ2-5, with a tentative D call TRBD1 (6 bases). The V end lost 5 bases, the J end lost 4 bases, and 14 bases lay between the germline ends. CDR3 length equals 14 residues. The germline V gene encodes CDR1 KGHSH and CDR2 LQKENI. The CDR3: CASSATGNGETQYF. The CDR3 DNA follows: TGTGCCAGCTCAGCCACAGGGAACGGAGAGACCCAGTACTTC.

This clone was recorded once. J is TRBJ2-4 and V is TRBV4-1; 11 bases match TRBD2. J was trimmed by 3 bases and V by 1 base; bases with no gene match: 14. There are 20 residues in the CDR3. Germline V gene data show CDR1 as MGHRA and CDR2 as YSYEKL. This CDR3 is CASSQGGRQTSGSIKNIQYF. CDR3 bases: TGCGCCAGCAGCCAAGGGGGGCGGCAAACTAGCGGGAGTATCAAAAACATTCAGTACTTC.

This clone showed up just a few times. The rearrangement uses TRBV14 and TRBJ2-7; D gene uncertain. The V end was cut by 1 base, the J end by 2 bases, with 9 bases between. The CDR3 loop spans 14 amino acids. The germline V gene has CDR1 SGHDN and CDR2 FVKESK. The CDR3 bases are TGTGCCAGCAGCCAAGCTTGGCCCCCCTACGAGCAGTACTTC. Encoded protein: CASSQAWPPYEQYF.

This clone was seen only a few times. This chain connects TRBV28 to TRBJ2-7, with D unclear. The CDR3 contains 12 residues. The germline V and J ends were trimmed by 5 bases and 9 bases, with 14 bases remaining between them. Germline loops: CDR1 MDHEN, CDR2 SYDVKM. The DNA for the CDR3 is TGTGCCAGCAGTCCCCTGGAAGGAGTGCAGTACTTC. The encoded protein is CASSPLEGVQYF.

The chain combines TRBV10-3 with TRBJ2-1; the match to TRBD2 covers 11 bases. The J segment lost 4 bases and the V segment lost 8 bases, leaving 13 bases of the junction unmatched. The germline V gene has CDR1 ENHRY and CDR2 SYGVKD. The CDR3 sequence is 17 residues long. CDR3 sequence reads: CAISPSGRPETYNEQFF. DNA for the CDR3: TGTGCCATCTCGCCTAGCGGGAGGCCTGAAACTTACAATGAGCAGTTCTTC.

The rearrangement uses TRBV28 and TRBJ2-7; 12 positions match TRBD2. V was pared by 5 bases and J by 2 bases, with 10 bases of the junction left unmatched. In germline, CDR1 is MDHEN, CDR2 SYDVKM. The CDR3 has 17 amino acids. CDR3 in amino acids: CASSQLGTSGSAYEQYF. In DNA, the CDR3 is TGTGCCAGCAGTCAACTCGGGACTAGCGGGTCCGCCTACGAGCAGTACTTC. Full variable domain (missing parts from reference TRBV28 and TRBJ2-7): DVKVTQSSRYLVKRTGEKVFLECVQDMDHENMFWYRQDPGLGLRLIYFSYDVKMKEKGDIPEGYSVSREKKERFSLILESASTNQTSMYLCASSQLGTSGSAYEQYFGPGTRLTVT.

The genes are TRBV11-1 and TRBJ2-1; 8 nucleotides agree with TRBD2. Germline assignment: CDR1 SGHAT and CDR2 FQDESV (reference sequence). The CDR3 runs to 16 residues. V was pared by 5 bases and J by 7 bases, with 13 bases of the junction left unmatched. In nucleotides, the CDR3 is TGTGCCAGCAGCCAAGGTGGAACGGGAGGGAGGAATGAGCAGTTCTTC. Its protein product is CASSQGGTGGRNEQFF.

DNA for the CDR3: TGTGCCAGCAGTACCCCAACCTTGGATAGCAATCAGCCCCAGCATTTT. It specifies CASSTPTLDSNQPQHF. The rearrangement links TRBV28 to TRBJ1-5; D is unresolved. The CDR3 sequence is 16 residues long. The V end was cut by 5 bases, the J end by 0 bases, with 14 bases between. In germline, CDR1 is MDHEN, CDR2 SYDVKM.

This clone was detected a few times. The chain has TRBV10-1 and TRBJ2-7; 12 positions match TRBD1. The V segment lost 3 bases and the J segment 11 bases; nucleotides outside the gene matches: 8. The V gene's germline CDR1 is WNHNN and CDR2 SYGVQD (reference sequence). The CDR3 sequence is 14 residues long. The CDR3 region has the DNA TGCGCCAGCAGTGACTCCGGGACAGGGGGCGTGAAGTACTTC. Protein product: CASSDSGTGGVKYF.

In this sample, this clone turned up a few times. The chain uses TRBV6-5 and TRBJ1-2, with a tentative D call TRBD1 (6 bases). This CDR3 region has 13 residues. V was pared by 2 bases and J by 4 bases, with 8 bases between. CDR1 MNHEY and CDR2 SVGAGI come from the germline V gene. The CDR3 reads CASSYTGTYGYTF. The DNA of the CDR3 is TGTGCCAGCAGTTACACAGGGACCTATGGCTACACCTTC.